The 24 T cell receptor beta chains presented below share a single source sample, sequenced in a study of early T cells in non-severe SARS-CoV-2 infection. One entry per CDR3 protein, called by TCRdb with MiXCR from the 5' RACE reads. The table lists more than 50,000 distinct CDR3 sequences, roughly 13% of them singletons, with 4.8% in the top ten. The sample consisted of whole blood. The receptors shown here come from an adult who was a healthcare worker with PCR-confirmed SARS-CoV-2 infection or an uninfected control (not recorded which).

This clonotype appeared a few times. The chain uses TRBV3-1 and TRBJ2-3, with D maybe TRBD2 (6 bases). The CDR3 is 14 amino acids. Trimming took off 3 bases at V and 7 bases at J, with 14 bases between the two ends. Germline V gene data show CDR1 as LGHDT and CDR2 as YNNKEL (reference sequence). The CDR3 protein is CASSHRLAPYTQYF. CDR3 DNA: TGTGCCAGCAGCCATCGCCTAGCGCCCTATACGCAGTATTTT.

There are many counts of this clonotype. This chain joins TRBV5-1 and TRBJ2-1; D gene uncertain. The ends were cut back, 3 bases at V and 5 bases at J, with 15 bases in the middle. Germline loops: CDR1 SGHRS, CDR2 YFSETQ. The length of the CDR3 is 15 residues. Here the CDR3 reads CASSSLDRSDNEQFF. The CDR3 DNA follows: TGCGCCAGCAGCTCGCTCGACCGTTCGGACAATGAGCAGTTCTTC.

V is TRBV4-1 and J is TRBJ2-1; 8 bases fit TRBD2. With 5 bases clipped from V and 6 bases from J, the junction kept 9 bases outside the gene matches. CDR3 size: 15 residues. CDR1 is MGHRA and CDR2 is YSYEKL in the germline V gene. The chain's CDR3 is CASSFGRAPGNEQFF. In nucleotides, the CDR3 is TGCGCCAGCAGCTTCGGGAGGGCCCCGGGCAATGAGCAGTTCTTC.

This clonotype came up a few times. The chain uses TRBV7-2 and TRBJ1-5; TRBD1 is a possible D gene (6 bases). Trimming pared 7 bases from V and 5 bases from J, leaving 27 bases between. Looked up from germline, CDR1 is SGHTA and CDR2 is FQGNSA. This CDR3 region has 18 residues. Here the CDR3 reads CASTQNAPGDGSDQPQHF. The CDR3 nucleotides are TGTGCCAGCACCCAAAACGCTCCAGGGGACGGTTCAGATCAGCCCCAGCATTTT. Full variable domain (outside the CDR3, taken from reference TRBV7-2 and TRBJ1-5): GAGVSQSPSNKVTEKGKDVELRCDPISGHTALYWYRQSLGQGLEFLIYFQGNSAPDKSGLPSDRFSAERTGGSVSTLTIQRTQQEDSAVYLCASTQNAPGDGSDQPQHFGDGTRLSIL.

The V call is TRBV12-3 or TRBV12-4, the J call TRBJ1-1; D not resolved. V gave up 3 bases and J gave up 1 base, with 6 bases separating them. The CDR3 totals 13 residues. The CDR3 loop is CASSFGRNTEAFF. The CDR3 DNA reads TGTGCCAGCAGTTTTGGTAGGAACACTGAAGCTTTCTTT.

This clonotype has only a few counts. The CDR3 DNA reads as TGCGCCAGCAGTCTCCCGGGACTAGCGGTAATGAACACCGGGGAGCTGTTTTTT. Its protein product is CASSLPGLAVMNTGELFF. V is TRBV23-1 and J is TRBJ2-2, with 11 bases matching TRBD2. TRBV23-1 is noted as an ORF with a role that remains uncertain. After removal of 4 bases from V and 1 base from J, the junction contained 8 bases not matched to a gene. CDR3 size: 18 residues.

The chain recombines TRBV29-1 with TRBJ2-3; 8 nucleotides line up with TRBD2. CDR1 SQVTM and CDR2 ANQGSEA come from the germline V gene. Trimming took 4 bases from V and 2 from J; bases not matched to a gene: 2. CDR3 length: 13 residues. The CDR3 reads CSVVRGDTDTQYF. CDR3 sequence (DNA): TGCAGCGTTGTGCGGGGGGACACAGATACGCAGTATTTT.

The chain has TRBV2 and TRBJ2-4, with 13 bases fitting TRBD2. Germline assignment: CDR1 SNHLY and CDR2 FYNNEI. The CDR3 extends over 17 amino acids. V was pared by 5 bases and J by 1 base, with 5 bases of the junction left unmatched. The CDR3 coding sequence is TGTGCCAGCAGTTCCAAACTAGCGGGAGGGGCCAAAAACATTCAGTACTTC. It codes for CASSSKLAGGAKNIQYF.

V is TRBV29-1 and J is TRBJ2-7; 8 bases line up with TRBD2. This CDR3 region has 12 residues. Losses at the gene ends were 7 bases for V and 4 bases for J; bases not matched to a gene: 6. The germline V gene has CDR1 SQVTM and CDR2 ANQGSEA. CDR3 region: CSATRGGYEQYF. The CDR3 region has the DNA TGCAGCGCTACCCGGGGGGGTTACGAGCAGTACTTC.

This clonotype occurred many times. The genes are TRBV28 and TRBJ1-5; TRBD1 is a possible D gene (5 bases). Trimming removed 3 bases from V and 6 bases from J, with 6 bases in between. Germline CDR1 is MDHEN and CDR2 is SYDVKM. The CDR3 spans 12 residues. CDR3 in amino acids: CASSFGGQPQHF. The CDR3, as DNA: TGTGCCAGCAGTTTCGGGGGTCAGCCCCAGCATTTT.

In its sample, this clonotype was seen a few times. The V call is TRBV11-2, the J call TRBJ1-2; D is undetermined. This CDR3 region has 14 residues. The V gene's germline CDR1 is SGHAT and CDR2 FQNNGV. Trimming left V 3 bases short and J 4 bases short, with 12 bases between. CDR3 amino acids: CASSLLERVYGYTF. The CDR3 DNA reads as TGTGCCAGCAGCTTGTTGGAGAGGGTCTATGGCTACACCTTC.

This clonotype showed up just a few times. The chain uses TRBV11-3 and TRBJ2-2; D not resolved. The CDR3 is 12 amino acids. CDR1 and CDR2 (germline): SGHNT, YENEEA. V lost 1 base to trimming and J lost 6 bases, with 3 bases between them. CDR3 residues: CASSLVPGELFF. The CDR3 DNA reads TGTGCCAGCAGCTTAGTACCCGGGGAGCTGTTTTTT.

This clonotype came up many times. V usage is TRBV7-9 and J usage is TRBJ2-1, with 9 bases lining up with TRBD2. CDR1 and CDR2 from the germline V gene are SEHNR and FQNEAQ (reference sequence). The junction had 3 bases not matched to a gene; V was cut back by 0 bases and J by 6 bases. The CDR3 runs to 15 residues. CDR3 nucleotide sequence: TGTGCCAGCAGCTTAGCTAGCGGGAGCCCCAATGAGCAGTTCTTC. Amino acid sequence: CASSLASGSPNEQFF.

This clonotype was found many times. CDR3 amino acids: CASSALTGGDDGYTF. The CDR3 DNA reads TGTGCCAGCAGTGCCCTGACAGGGGGTGACGATGGCTACACCTTC. V gene TRBV2 combines with J gene TRBJ1-2, with TRBD1 matching 9 bases. The CDR3 spans 15 residues. Germline CDR1 is SNHLY and CDR2 is FYNNEI. After removal of 4 bases from V and 6 bases from J, the junction contained 9 bases not matched to a gene.

This clonotype showed up just a few times. The genes are TRBV7-6 and TRBJ2-1; D not certain. Germline lookup yields CDR1 SGHVS and CDR2 FNYEAQ. This CDR3 has 13 residues. Trimming shortened V by 4 bases and J by 7 bases, and 11 bases separated the two germline ends. The CDR3 sequence is CASSSDGANEQFF. CDR3 in DNA: TGTGCCAGCAGCTCCGACGGAGCGAATGAGCAGTTCTTC. The full variable domain, with the rest looked up from reference TRBV7-6 and TRBJ2-1, is GAGVSQSPRYKVTKRGQDVALRCDPISGHVSLYWYRQALGQGPEFLTYFNYEAQQDKSGLPNDRFSAERPEGSISTLTIQRTEQRDSAMYRCASSSDGANEQFFGPGTRLTVL.

This clonotype was found a few times. The J gene is TRBJ2-6, the V gene TRBV4-3, with D tentatively TRBD1 (6 bases). Germline V gene data show CDR1 as LGHNA and CDR2 as YSLEER. The length of the CDR3 is 16 residues. Trimming pared 0 bases from V and 1 base from J, leaving 7 bases between. The chain's CDR3 is CASSQDGTSGANVLTF. The CDR3 DNA follows: TGCGCCAGCAGCCAAGACGGGACATCTGGGGCCAACGTCCTGACTTTC.

This clonotype was counted many times. V usage is TRBV6-2 or TRBV6-3 and J usage is TRBJ2-1, with D perhaps assigned TRBD1 or TRBD2 (5 bases each). Germline assignment: CDR1 MNHEY and CDR2 SVGEGT. The CDR3 covers 12 residues. Trimming removed 5 bases at V and 6 bases at J, with 8 bases between. The CDR3 sequence: CASSRGPNEQFF. The CDR3 bases are TGTGCCAGCAGTCGGGGCCCCAATGAGCAGTTCTTC.

This clonotype was detected a few times. V usage is TRBV3-1 and J usage is TRBJ2-7; 10 nucleotides align to TRBD1. With V trimmed by 5 bases and J by 5 bases, 6 bases remained unmatched. Germline CDR1 and CDR2: LGHDT and YNNKEL (reference sequence). This CDR3 is built from 14 residues. The CDR3 here is CASSLGQGYNEQYF. The CDR3 nucleotides are TGTGCCAGCAGCTTGGGACAGGGGTATAACGAGCAGTACTTC.

This clonotype was picked up a small number of times. The CDR3: CASSFLWKDNEQFF. DNA for the CDR3: TGTGCCAGCAGCTTCCTTTGGAAGGACAATGAGCAGTTCTTC. The chain links TRBV11-2 to TRBJ2-1; D is ambiguous. CDR3 length: 14 residues. CDR1 and CDR2 from the germline V gene are SGHAT and FQNNGV. The V and J ends lost 3 bases and 5 bases respectively, with 11 bases between them.

This clonotype was counted at least ten times. V gene TRBV5-1 combines with J gene TRBJ2-7; D gene ambiguous. Germline V CDR1 and CDR2: SGHRS, YFSETQ. V was clipped by 0 bases and J by 3 bases, with 10 bases between them. The CDR3 sequence is 14 residues long. The CDR3 DNA sequence: TGCGCCAGCAGCTTGGAAGGCTTGAGCTACGAGCAGTACTTC. This sequence encodes CASSLEGLSYEQYF. Drawing the rest from reference TRBV5-1 and TRBJ2-7, the complete variable domain is KAGVTQTPRYLIKTRGQQVTLSCSPISGHRSVSWYQQTPGQGLQFLFEYFSETQRNKGNFPGRFSGRQFSNSRSEMNVSTLELGDSALYLCASSLEGLSYEQYFGPGTRLTVT.

This clonotype was recorded at least ten times. This chain joins TRBV6-2 or TRBV6-3 and TRBJ1-5, with 7 bases matching TRBD1. Losses at the gene ends were 4 bases for V and 7 bases for J; bases not matched to a gene: 4. CDR3 length equals 13 residues. Germline V CDR1 and CDR2: MNHEY, SVGEGT. The CDR3 spells CASSLTGHQPQHF. DNA for the CDR3: TGTGCCAGCAGTTTGACAGGGCACCAGCCCCAGCATTTT.

The V call is TRBV2, the J call TRBJ2-7; 9 positions agree with TRBD1. Germline V gene lookup returns CDR1 SNHLY and CDR2 FYNNEI. The CDR3 runs 14 residues. Trimming cost V 4 bases and J 3 bases; bases outside gene matches: 4. The CDR3 here is CASSVDRGDYEQYF. DNA of the CDR3: TGTGCCAGCAGTGTCGACAGGGGGGACTACGAGCAGTACTTC. The full variable domain, in which reference TRBV2 and TRBJ2-7 provide the parts outside the CDR3, is EPEVTQTPSHQVTQMGQEVILRCVPISNHLYFYWYRQILGQKVEFLVSFYNNEISEKSEIFDDQFSVERPDGSNFTLKIRSTKLEDSAMYFCASSVDRGDYEQYFGPGTRLTVT.

The chain is built from TRBV6-2 or TRBV6-3 and TRBJ2-3; no clear D. The CDR3 totals 17 residues. Germline values: CDR1 MNHEY, CDR2 SVGEGT. Deletions cut 0 bases from V and 2 bases from J, with 15 bases between. DNA for the CDR3: TGTGCCAGCAGTTACTCGTTTTTGGAACCCGCCACAGATACGCAGTATTTT. It yields the protein CASSYSFLEPATDTQYF.

The genes are TRBV12-3 or TRBV12-4 and TRBJ2-2, with no clear D. CDR3 length equals 14 residues. V was pared by 7 bases and J by 3 bases, with 12 bases between. The CDR3 reads CASTPGGHTGELFF. For the CDR3, the DNA is TGTGCCAGCACCCCCGGCGGACACACCGGGGAGCTGTTTTTT.